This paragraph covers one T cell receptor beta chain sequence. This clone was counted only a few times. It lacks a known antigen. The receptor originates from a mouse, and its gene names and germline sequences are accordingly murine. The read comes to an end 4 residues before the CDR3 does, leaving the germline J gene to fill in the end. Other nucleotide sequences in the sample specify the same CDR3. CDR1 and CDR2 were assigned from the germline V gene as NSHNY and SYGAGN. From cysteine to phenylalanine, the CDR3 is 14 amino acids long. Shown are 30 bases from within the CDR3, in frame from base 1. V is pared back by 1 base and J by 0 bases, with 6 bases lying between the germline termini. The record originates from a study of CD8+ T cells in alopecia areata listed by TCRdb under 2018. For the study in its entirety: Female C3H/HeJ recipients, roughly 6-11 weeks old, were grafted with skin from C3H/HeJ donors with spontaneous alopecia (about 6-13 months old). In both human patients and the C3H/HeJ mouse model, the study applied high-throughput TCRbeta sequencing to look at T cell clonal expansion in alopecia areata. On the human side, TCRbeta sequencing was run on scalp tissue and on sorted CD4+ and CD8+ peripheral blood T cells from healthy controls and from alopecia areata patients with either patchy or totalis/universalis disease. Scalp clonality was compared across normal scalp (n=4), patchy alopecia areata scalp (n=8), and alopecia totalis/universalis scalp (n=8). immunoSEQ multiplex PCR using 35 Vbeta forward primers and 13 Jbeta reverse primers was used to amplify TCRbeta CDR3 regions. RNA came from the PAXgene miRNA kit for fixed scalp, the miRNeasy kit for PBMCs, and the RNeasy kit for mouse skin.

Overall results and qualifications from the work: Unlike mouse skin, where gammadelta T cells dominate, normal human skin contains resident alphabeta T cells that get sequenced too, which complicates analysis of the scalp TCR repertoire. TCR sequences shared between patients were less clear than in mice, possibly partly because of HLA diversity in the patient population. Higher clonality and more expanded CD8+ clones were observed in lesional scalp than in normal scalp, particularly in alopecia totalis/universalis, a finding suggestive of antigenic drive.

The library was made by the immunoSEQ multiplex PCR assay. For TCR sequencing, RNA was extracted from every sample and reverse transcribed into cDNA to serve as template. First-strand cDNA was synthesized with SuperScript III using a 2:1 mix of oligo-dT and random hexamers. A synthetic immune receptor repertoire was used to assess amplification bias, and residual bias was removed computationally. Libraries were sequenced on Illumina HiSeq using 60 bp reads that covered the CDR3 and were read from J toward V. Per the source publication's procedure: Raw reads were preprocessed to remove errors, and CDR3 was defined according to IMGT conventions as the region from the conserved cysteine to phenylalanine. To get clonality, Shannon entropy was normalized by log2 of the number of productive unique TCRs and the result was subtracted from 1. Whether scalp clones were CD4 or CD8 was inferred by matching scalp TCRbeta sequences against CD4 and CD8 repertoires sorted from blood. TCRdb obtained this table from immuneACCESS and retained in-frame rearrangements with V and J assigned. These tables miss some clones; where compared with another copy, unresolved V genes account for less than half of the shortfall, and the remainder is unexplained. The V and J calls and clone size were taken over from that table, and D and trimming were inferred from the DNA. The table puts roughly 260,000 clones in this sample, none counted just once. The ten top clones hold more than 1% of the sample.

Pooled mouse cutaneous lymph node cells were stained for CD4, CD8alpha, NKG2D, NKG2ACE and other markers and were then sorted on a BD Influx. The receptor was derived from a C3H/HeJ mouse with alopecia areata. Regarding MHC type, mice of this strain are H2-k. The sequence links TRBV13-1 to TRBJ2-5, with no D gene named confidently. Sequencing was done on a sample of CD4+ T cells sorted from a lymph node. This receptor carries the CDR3 CASSDMGNQDTQYF. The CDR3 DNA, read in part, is TGTGCCAGCAGTGATATGGGTAACCAAGAC.